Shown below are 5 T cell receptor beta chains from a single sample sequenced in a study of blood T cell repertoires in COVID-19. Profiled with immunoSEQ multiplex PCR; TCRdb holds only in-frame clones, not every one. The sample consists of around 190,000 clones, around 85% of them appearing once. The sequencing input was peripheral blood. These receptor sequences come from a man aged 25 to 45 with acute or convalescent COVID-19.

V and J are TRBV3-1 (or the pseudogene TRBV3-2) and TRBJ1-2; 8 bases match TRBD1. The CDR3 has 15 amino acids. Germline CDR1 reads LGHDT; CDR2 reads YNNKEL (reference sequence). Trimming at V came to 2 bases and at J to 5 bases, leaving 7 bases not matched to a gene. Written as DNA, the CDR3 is TGTGCCAGCAGCCAAAGTTGGGACAGGAGATATGGCTACACCTTC. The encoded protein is CASSQSWDRRYGYTF.

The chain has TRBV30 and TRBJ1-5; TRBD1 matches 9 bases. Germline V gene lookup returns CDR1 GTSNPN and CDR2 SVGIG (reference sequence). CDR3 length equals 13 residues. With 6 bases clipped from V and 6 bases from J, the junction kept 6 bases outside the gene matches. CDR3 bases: TGTGCCTGCGACAGGGGGAACGGTCAGCCCCAGCATTTT. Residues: CACDRGNGQPQHF.

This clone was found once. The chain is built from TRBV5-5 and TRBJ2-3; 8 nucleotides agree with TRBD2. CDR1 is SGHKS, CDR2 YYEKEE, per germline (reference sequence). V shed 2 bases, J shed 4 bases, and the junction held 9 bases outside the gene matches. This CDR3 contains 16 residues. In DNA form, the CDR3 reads TGTGCCAGCAGCTTTAAGCGGGGGTGGTATGCAGATACGCAGTATTTT. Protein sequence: CASSFKRGWYADTQYF. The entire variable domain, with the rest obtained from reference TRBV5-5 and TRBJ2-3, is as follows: DAGVTQSPTHLIKTRGQQVTLRCSPISGHKSVSWYQQVLGQGPQFIFQYYEKEERGRGNFPDRFSARQFPNYSSELNVNALLLGDSALYLCASSFKRGWYADTQYFGPGTRLTVL.

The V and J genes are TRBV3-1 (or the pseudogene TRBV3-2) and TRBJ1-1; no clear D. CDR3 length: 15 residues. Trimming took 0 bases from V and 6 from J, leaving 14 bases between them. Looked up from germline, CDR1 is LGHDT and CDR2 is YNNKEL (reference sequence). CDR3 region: CASSQDSGTYPEAFF. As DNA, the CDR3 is TGTGCCAGCAGCCAAGACAGCGGTACGTACCCTGAAGCTTTCTTT.

The CDR3 DNA reads as TGCAGCGTCGTAACAGGGTTTGGGGGCACAGATACGCAGTATTTT. This codes for CSVVTGFGGTDTQYF. J is TRBJ2-3 and V is TRBV29-1; tentatively, D is TRBD1 (6 bases). Germline V gene data show CDR1 as SQVTM and CDR2 as ANQGSEA. CDR3 length: 15 residues. Trimming removed 6 bases at V and 1 base at J, with 17 bases between.